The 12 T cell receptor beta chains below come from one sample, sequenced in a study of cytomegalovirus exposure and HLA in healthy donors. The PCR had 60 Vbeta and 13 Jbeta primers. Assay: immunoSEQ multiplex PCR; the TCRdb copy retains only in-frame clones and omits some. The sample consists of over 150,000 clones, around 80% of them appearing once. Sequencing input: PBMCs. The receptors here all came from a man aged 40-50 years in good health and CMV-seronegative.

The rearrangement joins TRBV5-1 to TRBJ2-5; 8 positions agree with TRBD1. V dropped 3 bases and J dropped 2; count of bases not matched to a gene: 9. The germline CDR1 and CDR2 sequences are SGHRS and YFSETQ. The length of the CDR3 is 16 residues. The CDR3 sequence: CASSSGGTGGQETQYF. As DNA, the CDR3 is TGCGCCAGCAGCTCTGGGGGAACAGGGGGACAAGAGACCCAGTACTTC.

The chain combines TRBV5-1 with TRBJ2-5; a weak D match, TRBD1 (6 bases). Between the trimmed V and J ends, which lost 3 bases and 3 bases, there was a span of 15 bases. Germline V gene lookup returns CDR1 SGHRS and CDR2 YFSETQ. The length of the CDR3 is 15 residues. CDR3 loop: CASSSPLTGKETQYF. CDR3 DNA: TGCGCCAGCAGCTCCCCATTAACAGGGAAAGAGACCCAGTACTTC.

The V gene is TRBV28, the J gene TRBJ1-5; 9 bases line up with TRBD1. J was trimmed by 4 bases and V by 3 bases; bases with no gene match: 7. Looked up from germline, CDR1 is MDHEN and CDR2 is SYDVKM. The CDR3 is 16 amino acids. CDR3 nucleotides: TGTGCCAGCAGTTTGCCTTTCGGGACAGGGAATCAGCCCCAGCATTTT. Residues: CASSLPFGTGNQPQHF.

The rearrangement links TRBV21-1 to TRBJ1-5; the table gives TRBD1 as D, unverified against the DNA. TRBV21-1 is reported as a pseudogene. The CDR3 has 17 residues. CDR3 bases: TGTGCCAGCAGCAAATTAACGAGACACCGAGTGTATCAGCCCCAGCATTTT. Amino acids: CASSKLTRHRVYQPQHF.

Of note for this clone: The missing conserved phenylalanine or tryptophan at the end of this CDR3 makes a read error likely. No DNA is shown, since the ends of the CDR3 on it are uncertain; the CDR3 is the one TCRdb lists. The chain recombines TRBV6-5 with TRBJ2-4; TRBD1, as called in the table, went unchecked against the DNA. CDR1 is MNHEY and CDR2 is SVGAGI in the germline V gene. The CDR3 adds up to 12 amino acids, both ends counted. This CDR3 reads CASSRSGTGFRR.

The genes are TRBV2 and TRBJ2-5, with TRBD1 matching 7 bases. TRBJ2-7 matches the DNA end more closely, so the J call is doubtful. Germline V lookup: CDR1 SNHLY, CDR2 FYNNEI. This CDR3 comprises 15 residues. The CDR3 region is CASSDLGRGSYEQYF. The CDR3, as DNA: TGTGCCAGCAGTGATTTGGGCAGGGGGTCCTACGAGCAGTACTTC.

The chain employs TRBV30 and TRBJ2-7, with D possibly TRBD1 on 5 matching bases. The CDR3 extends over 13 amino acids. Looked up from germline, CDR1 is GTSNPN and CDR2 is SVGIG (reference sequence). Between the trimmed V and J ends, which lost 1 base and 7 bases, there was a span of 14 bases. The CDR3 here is CAWSEGSITEQYF. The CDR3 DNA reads TGTGCCTGGAGTGAGGGGTCCATAACGGAGCAGTACTTC.

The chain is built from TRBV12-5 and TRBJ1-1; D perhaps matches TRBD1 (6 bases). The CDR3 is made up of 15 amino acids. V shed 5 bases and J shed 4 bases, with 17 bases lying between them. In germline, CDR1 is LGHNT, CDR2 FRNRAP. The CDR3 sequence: CASGQNTGTFTEAFF. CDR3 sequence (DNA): TGTGCTAGTGGTCAAAATACCGGGACATTCACTGAAGCTTTCTTT.

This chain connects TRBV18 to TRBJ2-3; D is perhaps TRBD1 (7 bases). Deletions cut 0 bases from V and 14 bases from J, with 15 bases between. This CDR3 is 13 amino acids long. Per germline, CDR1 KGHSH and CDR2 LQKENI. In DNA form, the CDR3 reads TGTGCCAGCTCACCACCTGGAGGGGGCCTTCTGTATTTT. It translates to CASSPPGGGLLYF.

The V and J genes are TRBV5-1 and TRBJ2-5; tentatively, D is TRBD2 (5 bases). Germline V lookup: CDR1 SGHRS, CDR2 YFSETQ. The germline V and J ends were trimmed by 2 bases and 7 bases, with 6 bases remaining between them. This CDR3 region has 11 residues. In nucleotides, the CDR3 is TGCGCCAGCAGCTTCGAGGGGACCCAGTACTTC. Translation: CASSFEGTQYF.

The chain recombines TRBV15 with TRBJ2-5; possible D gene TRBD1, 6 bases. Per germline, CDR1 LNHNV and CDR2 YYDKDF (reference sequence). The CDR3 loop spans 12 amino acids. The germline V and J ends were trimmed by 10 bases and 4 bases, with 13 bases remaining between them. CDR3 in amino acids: CAIGQGPETQYF. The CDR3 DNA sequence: TGTGCCATCGGCCAGGGGCCAGAGACCCAGTACTTC.

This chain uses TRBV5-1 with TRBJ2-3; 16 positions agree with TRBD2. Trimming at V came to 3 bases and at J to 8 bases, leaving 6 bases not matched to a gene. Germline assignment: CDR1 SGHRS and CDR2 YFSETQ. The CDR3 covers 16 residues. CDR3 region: CASSSGTSGGARTQYF. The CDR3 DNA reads TGCGCCAGCAGCTCCGGGACTAGCGGGGGGGCCCGTACGCAGTATTTT. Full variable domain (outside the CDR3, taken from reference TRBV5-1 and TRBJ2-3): KAGVTQTPRYLIKTRGQQVTLSCSPISGHRSVSWYQQTPGQGLQFLFEYFSETQRNKGNFPGRFSGRQFSNSRSEMNVSTLELGDSALYLCASSSGTSGGARTQYFGPGTRLTVL.